The TCR beta chain described here comes from a study of T cells in Graves' hyperthyroidism and ophthalmopathy. Overall study context: The blood sample was taken at first diagnosis, before treatment began. Study observations and caveats: Blood also carried most thyroid clonotypes expanded above 0.001.

Amplification yielded TCR beta CDR3 regions, with RNA transcripts as the source. With the HTBI primer set, the TCR CDR3 went through a first round of RT-PCR. TCRdb analysed the multiplex PCR reads with MiXCR anew, one entry per CDR3 protein. The top ten hold 8.9% of the sample, which has 750,000 to 900,000 distinct CDR3 sequences, 38% seen once. Hyperthyroidism was newly diagnosed in patients aged 18 to 65 (duration under 2 months). On the basis of clinical symptoms, serum thyroxine and TRAb, thyroid ultrasound and orbital computed tomography, diagnoses were made. This clonotype was counted ten times or more. Its antigen is not identified. The CDR3 runs 14 residues. Trimming pared 2 bases from V and 2 bases from J, leaving 10 bases between.

The TCR comes from a man aged 18 to 29 with Graves' hyperthyroidism. The chain joins TRBV12-3 or TRBV12-4 to TRBJ2-7; no reliable D call. Input material: blood. CDR3: CASSLYSAAYEQYF. The CDR3, as DNA: TGTGCCAGCAGTTTATATTCAGCCGCCTACGAGCAGTACTTC.